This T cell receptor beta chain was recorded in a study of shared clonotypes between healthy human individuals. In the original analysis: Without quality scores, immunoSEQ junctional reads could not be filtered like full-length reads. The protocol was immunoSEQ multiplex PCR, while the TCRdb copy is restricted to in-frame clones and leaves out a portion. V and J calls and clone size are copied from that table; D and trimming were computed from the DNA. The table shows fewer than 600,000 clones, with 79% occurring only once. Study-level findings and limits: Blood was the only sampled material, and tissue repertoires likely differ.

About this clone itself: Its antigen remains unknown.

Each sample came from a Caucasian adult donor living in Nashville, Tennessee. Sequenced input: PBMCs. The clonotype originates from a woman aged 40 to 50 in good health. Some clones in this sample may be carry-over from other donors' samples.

The CDR3, as DNA: TGTGCCAGCAGTGAAGGGCCGGGGAACTATGGCTACACCTTC. It yields the protein CASSEGPGNYGYTF. The J gene is TRBJ1-2, the V gene TRBV6-1; D gene uncertain. CDR3 size: 14 residues. Trimming took 1 base from V and 2 from J, leaving 8 bases between them. Germline CDR1 is MNHNS and CDR2 is SASEGT.